Sequencing of this T cell receptor (beta chain) was carried out in a study of identifying expanded T cells in peripheral blood. Healthy donors had no documented immune events, such as infections, while sampled. Germline V gives CDR1 MNHNS, CDR2 SASEGT. Trimming removed 5 bases from V and 2 bases from J, with 9 bases in between. The CDR3 runs 13 residues. Assay: immunoSEQ multiplex PCR; the TCRdb copy retains only in-frame clones and omits some. The sample lists 80,000 to 95,000 clones, about 91% seen once, with around 3.6% in the top ten. This receptor was obtained from a person between 18 and 75 years old in good health. The sample taken for sequencing was blood. The chain recombines TRBV6-1 with TRBJ1-2; D not certain. CDR3 loop: CASSKIQNYGYTF. Written as DNA, the CDR3 is TGTGCCAGCAGTAAGATCCAAAACTATGGCTACACCTTC.